This entry describes one TCR beta chain. Its antigen is unknown. The germline V and J ends were trimmed by 2 bases and 4 bases, with 9 bases remaining between them. Germline V CDR1 and CDR2: MGHDK, SYGVNS. This CDR3 has 14 residues. The record originates from a study of tumor-infiltrating lymphocytes in localized non-small cell lung cancer. On the study more broadly: Patients included smokers and never-smokers with various histologies, some sampled after neoadjuvant chemotherapy.

Sequencing was performed with immunoSEQ multiplex PCR; in TCRdb, only in-frame clones are kept and a portion is missing. Altogether some 9,300 clones are present, around 73% being singletons, with the ten largest covering 9.5% to 10%. General study points: Compared with uninvolved lung, tumors showed higher T cell infiltration by TCRbeta sequencing. TCR sequencing covered a subset of patients with enough tissue. IM1 and IM2 tumors showed no difference in T-cell fraction.

The receptor was isolated from a human donor with non-small cell lung cancer. The sequencing input was lung tumor tissue. This chain connects TRBV25-1 to TRBJ2-4; no clear D gene. The CDR3 DNA sequence: TGTGCCAGCAGTGAAGCAGGAAAGAAAAACATTCAGTACTTC. It is translated as CASSEAGKKNIQYF.